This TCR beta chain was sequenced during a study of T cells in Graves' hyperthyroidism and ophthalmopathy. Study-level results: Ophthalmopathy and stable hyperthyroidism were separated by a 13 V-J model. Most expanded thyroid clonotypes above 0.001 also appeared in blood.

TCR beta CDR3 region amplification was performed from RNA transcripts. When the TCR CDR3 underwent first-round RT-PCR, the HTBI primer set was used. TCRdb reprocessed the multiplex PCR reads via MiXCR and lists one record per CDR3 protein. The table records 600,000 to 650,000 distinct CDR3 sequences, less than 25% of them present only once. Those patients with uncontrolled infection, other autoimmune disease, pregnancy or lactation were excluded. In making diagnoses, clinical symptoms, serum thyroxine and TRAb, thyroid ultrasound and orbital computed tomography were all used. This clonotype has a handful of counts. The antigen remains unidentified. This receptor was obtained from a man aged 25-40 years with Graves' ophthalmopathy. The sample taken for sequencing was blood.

The CDR3 region is CSVHGAGVSYNEQFF. CDR3 coding DNA: TGCAGCGTCCATGGGGCGGGAGTTTCTTACAATGAGCAGTTCTTC. The rearrangement joins TRBV29-1 to TRBJ2-1; 7 bases map to TRBD2. Trimming at V came to 6 bases and at J to 4 bases, leaving 12 bases not matched to a gene. Germline V gene sequence: CDR1 SQVTM, CDR2 ANQGSEA. CDR3 length: 15 amino acids.